The subject of this entry is one T cell receptor (beta chain). Its specificity is unknown. The authors incorporated unique molecular identifiers into the TCR beta cDNA libraries. MiXCR was run by TCRdb on the PCR reads, yielding one entry per CDR3 protein. The sample carries roughly 800,000 distinct CDR3 sequences, 30% recorded once. These data are taken from a study of post-analysis software for immune sequencing data. Points from the study as a whole: The study found TRBV5-6, TRBV5-1 and TRBV20-1 among a handful of TRBV segments more frequent in patients than controls. Pronounced co-clustering by F measure was evident among identically batched samples. Significantly lower normalized Chao1 diversity was seen in multiple sclerosis patients than in controls.

Germline CDR1 SGHTA, CDR2 FQGNSA. The CDR3 runs 15 residues. Between the trimmed V and J ends, which lost 4 bases and 1 base, there was a span of 12 bases. This rearrangement joins TRBV7-2 to TRBJ2-3; D ambiguous. Sequencing input: blood. The receptor's source is a girl aged 10-17 years with multiple sclerosis. The CDR3 nucleotides read TGTGCCAGCAGCTCACCAGAGGTGGGCACAGATACGCAGTATTTT. This translates into CASSSPEVGTDTQYF.